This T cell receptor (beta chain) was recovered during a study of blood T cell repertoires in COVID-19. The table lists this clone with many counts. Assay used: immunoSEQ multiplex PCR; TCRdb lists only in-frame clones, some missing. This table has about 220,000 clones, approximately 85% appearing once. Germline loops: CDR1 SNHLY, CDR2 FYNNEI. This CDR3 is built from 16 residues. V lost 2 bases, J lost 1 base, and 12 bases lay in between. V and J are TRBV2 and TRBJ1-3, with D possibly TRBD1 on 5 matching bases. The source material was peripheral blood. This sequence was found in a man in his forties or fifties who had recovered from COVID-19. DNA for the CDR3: TGTGCCAGCAGTGAATTCGGGGGGAGATCTGGAAACACCATATATTTT. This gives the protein CASSEFGGRSGNTIYF. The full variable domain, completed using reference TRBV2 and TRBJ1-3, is EPEVTQTPSHQVTQMGQEVILRCVPISNHLYFYWYRQILGQKVEFLVSFYNNEISEKSEIFDDQFSVERPDGSNFTLKIRSTKLEDSAMYFCASSEFGGRSGNTIYFGEGSWLTVV.